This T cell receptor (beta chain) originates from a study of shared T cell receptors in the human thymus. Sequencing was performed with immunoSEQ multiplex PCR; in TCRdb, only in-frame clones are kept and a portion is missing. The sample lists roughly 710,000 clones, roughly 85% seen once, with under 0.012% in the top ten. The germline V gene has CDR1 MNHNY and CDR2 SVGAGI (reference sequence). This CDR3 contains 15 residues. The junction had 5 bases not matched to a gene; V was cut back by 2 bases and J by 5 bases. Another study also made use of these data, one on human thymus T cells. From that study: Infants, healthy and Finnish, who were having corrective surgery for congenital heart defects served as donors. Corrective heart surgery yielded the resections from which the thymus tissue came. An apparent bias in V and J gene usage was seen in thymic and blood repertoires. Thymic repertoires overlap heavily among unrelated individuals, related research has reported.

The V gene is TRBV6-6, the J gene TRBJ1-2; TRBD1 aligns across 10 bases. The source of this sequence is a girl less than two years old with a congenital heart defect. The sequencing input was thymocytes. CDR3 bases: TGTGCCAGCAGTTACGGGGACAGGGGATTTTATGGCTACACCTTC. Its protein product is CASSYGDRGFYGYTF.